The clone carrying this T cell receptor (beta chain) was seen a few times. The table came from immunoSEQ multiplex PCR; TCRdb's copy has only in-frame clones and leaves some out. The sample carries 23,000 or so clones, under 90% recorded once. Trimming shortened V by 3 bases and J by 1 base, and 12 bases separated the two germline ends. The CDR3 is 16 amino acids. Per the germline V gene, CDR1 is ENHRY and CDR2 is SYGVKD. These data originate in a study of blood T cell repertoires in COVID-19. Source material: peripheral blood. The rearrangement joins TRBV10-3 to TRBJ1-4; D call uncertain. The receptor's source is a human donor in a cohort sampled during active COVID-19. The CDR3 DNA is TGTGCCATCAGTGAAGCCTCACGAGGAACTAATGAAAAACTGTTTTTT. Protein: CAISEASRGTNEKLFF.